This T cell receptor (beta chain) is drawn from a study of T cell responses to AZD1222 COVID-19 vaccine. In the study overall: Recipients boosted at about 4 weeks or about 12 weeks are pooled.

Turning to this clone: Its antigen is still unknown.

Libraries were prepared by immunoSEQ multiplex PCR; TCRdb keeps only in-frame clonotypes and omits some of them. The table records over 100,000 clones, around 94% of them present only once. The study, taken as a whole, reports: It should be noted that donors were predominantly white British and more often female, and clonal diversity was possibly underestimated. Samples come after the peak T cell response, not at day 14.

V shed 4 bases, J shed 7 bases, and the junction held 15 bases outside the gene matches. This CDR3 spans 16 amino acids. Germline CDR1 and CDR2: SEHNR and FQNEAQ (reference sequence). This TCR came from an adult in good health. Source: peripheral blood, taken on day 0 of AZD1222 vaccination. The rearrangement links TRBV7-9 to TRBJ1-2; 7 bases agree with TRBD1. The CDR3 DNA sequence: TGTGCCAGCAGCTCCAACGACAGGGCGGAACTCAGTGGCTACACCTTC. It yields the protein CASSSNDRAELSGYTF.